The rows below give T cell receptor beta chains drawn from one sample of a study of control samples from healthy donors and cancer patients. The protocol was immunoSEQ multiplex PCR, while the TCRdb copy is restricted to in-frame clones and leaves out a portion. Of 100,000 to 150,000 clones listed, about 88% are singletons. The sequencing sample was made of blood. The source is a man in his late teens or twenties in good health. Each CDR3 is given without its conserved first and last residue. Fields, in order: CDR3 length, V gene, D gene, CDR3 protein. A D gene is named only where the DNA matches it firmly.

cdr3_length: 12
v_call: TRBV27
d_call: NA
cdr3_aa: ASSLSGGYNEQF

cdr3_length: 10
v_call: TRBV7-9
d_call: NA
cdr3_aa: ASSLSGDGYT

cdr3_length: 14
v_call: TRBV27
d_call: NA
cdr3_aa: ASSDSTHLSYNEQF

cdr3_length: 9
v_call: TRBV19
d_call: NA
cdr3_aa: ASRLTDTQY

cdr3_length: 13
v_call: TRBV6-6
d_call: NA
cdr3_aa: ASSYMGGSTDTQY

cdr3_length: 14
v_call: TRBV11-2
d_call: TRBD1
cdr3_aa: ASSSGGPGARDTQY

cdr3_length: 13
v_call: TRBV27
d_call: NA
cdr3_aa: ASSPNPTGNYGYT

cdr3_length: 13
v_call: TRBV9
d_call: NA
cdr3_aa: ASSEGDRSGTEAF

cdr3_length: 11
v_call: TRBV10-1
d_call: NA
cdr3_aa: ASSDGQAYEQY

cdr3_length: 10
v_call: TRBV24-1
d_call: NA
cdr3_aa: ATSAEWRSRY

cdr3_length: 9
v_call: TRBV10-2
d_call: NA
cdr3_aa: ASSDNNEQF

cdr3_length: 11
v_call: TRBV3-1/TRBV3-2
d_call: NA
cdr3_aa: ASSQRGSTEAF

cdr3_length: 13
v_call: TRBV9
d_call: TRBD2
cdr3_aa: ASSVGGRATGELF

cdr3_length: 12
v_call: TRBV6-1
d_call: NA
cdr3_aa: ASSEQGWPYEQY

cdr3_length: 13
v_call: TRBV6-4
d_call: TRBD2
cdr3_aa: ASSDSAGEYNEQF

cdr3_length: 13
v_call: TRBV7-9
d_call: NA
cdr3_aa: ASSSDTNSGNTIY

cdr3_length: 10
v_call: TRBV28
d_call: NA
cdr3_aa: ASSLTGPEAF

cdr3_length: 9
v_call: TRBV12-3/TRBV12-4
d_call: NA
cdr3_aa: ASSLGQPQH

cdr3_length: 14
v_call: TRBV9
d_call: NA
cdr3_aa: ASREPTGSNTGELF

cdr3_length: 13
v_call: TRBV7-3
d_call: NA
cdr3_aa: ASSPQGTGANVLT

cdr3_length: 13
v_call: TRBV6-5
d_call: NA
cdr3_aa: ASSATQVMNTEAF

cdr3_length: 11
v_call: TRBV5-5
d_call: TRBD1
cdr3_aa: ASSRDRQGEQY

cdr3_length: 16
v_call: TRBV9
d_call: NA
cdr3_aa: ASSVFEWRTGHLNEQF

cdr3_length: 11
v_call: TRBV5-6
d_call: NA
cdr3_aa: ASSLAIGQPQH

cdr3_length: 15
v_call: TRBV27
d_call: TRBD1
cdr3_aa: ASSFTPTGGSGNTIY

cdr3_length: 15
v_call: TRBV5-1
d_call: TRBD1
cdr3_aa: ASSPHGQGLSTDTQY

cdr3_length: 14
v_call: TRBV19
d_call: TRBD2
cdr3_aa: ASSITGLAGGGEQF

cdr3_length: 11
v_call: TRBV7-3
d_call: NA
cdr3_aa: ASSSPATDTQY

cdr3_length: 14
v_call: TRBV19
d_call: NA
cdr3_aa: ASRTGLGYSNQPQH

cdr3_length: 14
v_call: TRBV7-2
d_call: NA
cdr3_aa: ATTDSRWGPNYGYT

cdr3_length: 11
v_call: TRBV12-3/TRBV12-4
d_call: NA
cdr3_aa: ASTITENTEAF

cdr3_length: 12
v_call: TRBV5-1
d_call: NA
cdr3_aa: ASSPPRREEKLF

cdr3_length: 13
v_call: TRBV5-1
d_call: TRBD1
cdr3_aa: ASSTTGTGSHEQY

cdr3_length: 13
v_call: TRBV5-1
d_call: NA
cdr3_aa: ASSLAPDSTDTQY

cdr3_length: 11
v_call: TRBV5-6
d_call: NA
cdr3_aa: ASSPTSGQPQH

cdr3_length: 14
v_call: TRBV5-1
d_call: NA
cdr3_aa: ASSLRQSSGAYGYT

cdr3_length: 12
v_call: TRBV6-5
d_call: NA
cdr3_aa: ASSSIRSSYEQY

cdr3_length: 11
v_call: TRBV7-9
d_call: NA
cdr3_aa: ASSLVGADTQY

cdr3_length: 12
v_call: TRBV28
d_call: NA
cdr3_aa: ASSLTDRLWGYT

cdr3_length: 14
v_call: TRBV6-4
d_call: NA
cdr3_aa: ASSRLAGGMNTEAF

cdr3_length: 9
v_call: TRBV20-1
d_call: NA
cdr3_aa: SAEWGNTIY

cdr3_length: 14
v_call: TRBV27
d_call: TRBD1
cdr3_aa: ATQMIYRGREWGYT

cdr3_length: 14
v_call: TRBV9
d_call: TRBD2
cdr3_aa: ASSSFGGGRYNEQF

cdr3_length: 14
v_call: TRBV6-2/TRBV6-3
d_call: NA
cdr3_aa: ASSPPFSWGKNIQY

cdr3_length: 15
v_call: TRBV7-7
d_call: NA
cdr3_aa: ASSLEVAGPSAGELF

cdr3_length: 13
v_call: TRBV19
d_call: NA
cdr3_aa: ASTNRDATNEKLF

cdr3_length: 12
v_call: TRBV11-2
d_call: NA
cdr3_aa: ASSMGGIGQPQH

cdr3_length: 13
v_call: TRBV10-1
d_call: NA
cdr3_aa: ASSGGTLGQETQY

cdr3_length: 14
v_call: TRBV18
d_call: TRBD2
cdr3_aa: ASSSLGLAGEKTQY

cdr3_length: 12
v_call: TRBV3-1/TRBV3-2
d_call: TRBD1
cdr3_aa: ASSQVTGVTEAF

cdr3_length: 11
v_call: TRBV5-1
d_call: NA
cdr3_aa: ASRPKGTFQQF

cdr3_length: 15
v_call: TRBV19
d_call: TRBD2
cdr3_aa: ATTGTSGYFDTGELF

cdr3_length: 13
v_call: TRBV7-2
d_call: NA
cdr3_aa: ASSYPGGGNTEAF

cdr3_length: 10
v_call: TRBV6-5
d_call: NA
cdr3_aa: ASSRGLGTQY

cdr3_length: 11
v_call: TRBV25-1
d_call: NA
cdr3_aa: ASSVGNREKLF

cdr3_length: 14
v_call: TRBV7-2
d_call: TRBD2
cdr3_aa: ASTLTSGSPYDEQF

cdr3_length: 14
v_call: TRBV7-2
d_call: NA
cdr3_aa: ASSLAQGRSGNTIY

cdr3_length: 12
v_call: TRBV27
d_call: NA
cdr3_aa: ASSLSGPRTEAF

cdr3_length: 13
v_call: TRBV6-2/TRBV6-3
d_call: TRBD1
cdr3_aa: ASSYPEQGEQPQH

cdr3_length: 12
v_call: TRBV18
d_call: NA
cdr3_aa: ASSPRDPNYGYT